This TCR beta chain was documented in a study of OX40 agonist ivuxolimab in advanced cancers. General study results and limits: It was not determined which antigens were specifically recognized by the peripheral T cells that had undergone clonal expansion.

TCRdb's copy holds only in-frame clones and misses some; the assay was immunoSEQ multiplex PCR. The repertoire includes tens of thousands of clones, about 83% of them detected once, and about 30% sits in the top ten. Sampling of blood occurred at baseline, cycle 4 day 1, and cycle 7 day 1. V shed 4 bases and J shed 3 bases, with 17 bases lying between them. The CDR3 has 16 residues. Germline CDR1 is SGHKS and CDR2 is YYEKEE (reference sequence). As to this clone: The target antigen is unknown.

The sequenced sample was CD4+ or CD8+ T cells sorted from blood, obtained in a trial of the OX40 agonist ivuxolimab. The TCR comes from an adult with an advanced solid tumor such as melanoma, head and neck, liver or kidney cancer. J is TRBJ1-5 and V is TRBV5-5; D is perhaps TRBD1 (6 bases). The CDR3 DNA follows: TGTGCCAGCAGCCCGGAGGCAGGGGCTACCAATCAGCCCCAGCATTTT. It yields the protein CASSPEAGATNQPQHF.